These 5 T cell receptor beta chains originate from one sample sequenced in a study of blood T cell repertoires in COVID-19. This table comes from immunoSEQ multiplex PCR, and its TCRdb copy is limited to in-frame clones, with some not included. The profile covers hundreds of thousands of clones, with 85% to 90% appearing a single time and more than 5.5% taken by the ten largest. The specimen was peripheral blood. The receptors derive from a woman in her 70s with COVID-19, enrolled during active disease.

The chain links TRBV11-2 to TRBJ1-1; tentatively, D is TRBD1 (5 bases). Germline values: CDR1 SGHAT, CDR2 FQNNGV. The CDR3 is 13 residues long. Trimming took off 2 bases at V and 11 bases at J, with 15 bases between the two ends. The CDR3 bases are TGTGCCAGCAGCTTAAAGGGGCTGGTGGAGGCTTTCTTT. The encoded protein is CASSLKGLVEAFF.

The chain links TRBV7-2 to TRBJ1-5; D is undetermined. Germline values: CDR1 SGHTA, CDR2 FQGNSA. Trimming cost V 5 bases and J 4 bases, with 9 bases left between them. This CDR3 contains 13 residues. This chain's CDR3 is CASSPTPNQPQHF. Written as DNA, the CDR3 is TGTGCCAGCAGCCCAACTCCGAATCAGCCCCAGCATTTT. The variable domain in full, with the rest retrieved from reference TRBV7-2 and TRBJ1-5, is GAGVSQSPSNKVTEKGKDVELRCDPISGHTALYWYRQSLGQGLEFLIYFQGNSAPDKSGLPSDRFSAERTGGSVSTLTIQRTQQEDSAVYLCASSPTPNQPQHFGDGTRLSIL.

The chain recombines TRBV6-5 with TRBJ1-1, with 9 nucleotides matching TRBD1. This CDR3 is built from 15 residues. CDR1 MNHEY and CDR2 SVGAGI come from the germline V gene. Trimming cost V 2 bases and J 6 bases; bases outside gene matches: 7. This CDR3 reads CASSYTTGTGSEAFF. CDR3 bases: TGTGCCAGCAGTTACACGACCGGGACAGGGTCTGAAGCTTTCTTT.

CDR3 sequence (DNA): TGTGCCAGCAGTTATACAGGGGTTAACACTGAAGCTTTCTTT. It translates to CASSYTGVNTEAFF. The chain joins TRBV27 to TRBJ1-1; TRBD1 aligns across 7 bases. This CDR3 region has 14 residues. V lost 4 bases, J lost 2 bases, and 4 bases stayed unmatched. Germline CDR1 and CDR2: MNHEY and SMNVEV (reference sequence).

V gene TRBV27 combines with J gene TRBJ2-3; TRBD2 is a possible D gene (7 bases). V dropped 8 bases and J dropped 5 bases, with 11 bases sitting between them. This CDR3 region has 12 residues. The germline V gene has CDR1 MNHEY and CDR2 SMNVEV (reference sequence). The CDR3 DNA follows: TGTGCCAGCTGGGAGGGGGGAGATACGCAGTATTTT. It specifies CASWEGGDTQYF.